These 21 T cell receptor beta chains were all obtained from the same sample, sequenced in a study of OX40 agonist ivuxolimab in advanced cancers. Libraries came from the immunoSEQ multiplex PCR assay. What TCRdb holds here is the immuneACCESS table cut down to in-frame rearrangements. Part of the clones is not present; checked against another copy, under half of the missing clones reflect an unresolved V gene, and the others are unexplained. In this sample the table shows some 77,000 clones, 80% to 90% of which occur a single time. The ten largest make up less than 6.5% of the sample. The sequences come from CD4+ or CD8+ T cells sorted from blood, collected in a trial of the OX40 agonist ivuxolimab. These receptors were obtained from an adult with an advanced solid tumor such as melanoma, head and neck, liver or kidney cancer.

The J gene is TRBJ1-2, the V gene TRBV12-5; 7 positions match TRBD1. Germline CDR1 is LGHNT and CDR2 is FRNRAP. The CDR3 sequence is 17 residues long. With V trimmed by 2 bases and J by 0 bases, 9 bases remained unmatched. The CDR3 is CASGLPGTASPNYGYTF. The CDR3 bases are TGTGCTAGTGGTTTGCCCGGGACAGCCTCACCTAACTATGGCTACACCTTC. Looking up the rest from reference TRBV12-5 and TRBJ1-2 gives the full variable domain: DARVTQTPRHKVTEMGQEVTMRCQPILGHNTVFWYRQTMMQGLELLAYFRNRAPLDDSGMPKDRFSAEMPDATLATLKIQPSEPRDSAVYFCASGLPGTASPNYGYTFGSGTRLTVV.

The V call is TRBV30, the J call TRBJ1-4; D may be TRBD1 (5 bases). CDR1 is GTSNPN and CDR2 is SVGIG in the germline V gene (reference sequence). CDR3 length: 13 residues. The germline V and J ends were trimmed by 1 base and 7 bases, with 10 bases remaining between them. The CDR3 spells CAWSGQGGEKLFF. The DNA of the CDR3 is TGTGCCTGGAGTGGGCAGGGTGGTGAAAAACTGTTTTTT. Full variable domain (remainder filled in from reference TRBV30 and TRBJ1-4): SQTIHQWPATLVQPVGSPLSLECTVEGTSNPNLYWYRQAAGRGLQLLFYSVGIGQISSEVPQNLSASRPQDRQFILSSKKLLLSDSGFYLCAWSGQGGEKLFFGSGTQLSVL.

The rearrangement uses TRBV10-3 and TRBJ2-1; D is undetermined. Germline V gene data show CDR1 as ENHRY and CDR2 as SYGVKD. This CDR3 has 11 residues. Trimming took 2 bases from V and 8 from J, leaving 4 bases between them. CDR3 nucleotides: TGTGCCATCAGTGAGGGGCATGAGCAGTTCTTC. Translation: CAISEGHEQFF.

This clone appeared a single time. As DNA, the CDR3 is TGTGCTAGTGGTTTAACACCTTCCTACGAGCAGTACTTC. Amino acids: CASGLTPSYEQYF. The V gene is TRBV12-5, the J gene TRBJ2-7; no reliable D call. The CDR3 is 13 residues long. Germline CDR1 is LGHNT and CDR2 is FRNRAP. The ends were cut back, 3 bases at V and 1 base at J, with 7 bases in the middle.

The chain's CDR3 is CSVQSNYGYTF. The CDR3 DNA reads as TGCAGTGTTCAGTCGAACTATGGCTACACCTTC. V usage is TRBV20-1 and J usage is TRBJ1-2; D call uncertain. Trimming cost V 7 bases and J 2 bases, with 8 bases left between them. The CDR3 contains 11 residues. From germline, CDR1 is DFQATT and CDR2 SNEGSKA (reference sequence).

The V call is TRBV11-2, the J call TRBJ1-1, with a possible D match to TRBD1 (6 bases). CDR1 and CDR2 (germline): SGHAT, FQNNGV. This CDR3 region has 14 residues. V lost 5 bases and J 4 bases, leaving 14 bases between the germline ends. This CDR3 is CASSLRLRGTEAFF. The CDR3 DNA follows: TGTGCCAGCAGCCTCCGCCTCAGGGGCACTGAAGCTTTCTTT.

The rearrangement joins TRBV7-9 to TRBJ2-5; 11 bases agree with TRBD1. There are 14 residues in the CDR3. V dropped 5 bases and J dropped 5; count of bases not matched to a gene: 4. In germline, CDR1 is SEHNR, CDR2 FQNEAQ (reference sequence). CDR3 loop: CASSTGTGGETQYF. The CDR3 bases are TGTGCCAGCAGCACCGGGACAGGGGGGGAGACCCAGTACTTC.

This sequence joins TRBV10-1 and TRBJ1-5; no clear D gene. Germline V CDR1 and CDR2: WNHNN, SYGVQD (reference sequence). This CDR3 region has 10 residues. Trimming removed 9 bases from V and 6 bases from J, with 6 bases in between. This chain's CDR3 is CARGSQPQHF. The CDR3 DNA sequence: TGCGCCAGGGGTAGTCAGCCCCAGCATTTT.

The chain uses TRBV7-6 and TRBJ1-1; no reliable D call. Germline-derived CDR1 and CDR2 are SGHVS and FNYEAQ. The ends were cut back, 1 base at V and 0 bases at J, with 0 bases in the middle. This CDR3 comprises 12 residues. Here the CDR3 reads CASSLVNTEAFF. The CDR3 nucleotides are TGTGCCAGCAGCTTAGTGAACACTGAAGCTTTCTTT.

The V gene is TRBV5-6, the J gene TRBJ1-5; perhaps TRBD1 as D (6 bases). The length of the CDR3 is 14 residues. CDR1 is SGHDT, CDR2 YYEEEE, per germline. V lost 5 bases and J 1 base, leaving 10 bases between the germline ends. As DNA, the CDR3 is TGTGCCAGCAGGGACAGTTCGAGCAATCAGCCCCAGCATTTT. Translation: CASRDSSSNQPQHF.

This chain uses TRBV19 with TRBJ2-5; the D is unclear. Per the germline V gene, CDR1 is LNHDA and CDR2 is SQIVND (reference sequence). This CDR3 comprises 12 residues. Trimming removed 4 bases at V and 5 bases at J, with 8 bases between. CDR3 protein: CASSRVGETQYF. The DNA for the CDR3 is TGTGCCAGTAGTAGGGTAGGGGAGACCCAGTACTTC. The full variable domain, rest sourced from reference TRBV19 and TRBJ2-5, is DGGITQSPKYLFRKEGQNVTLSCEQNLNHDAMYWYRQDPGQGLRLIYYSQIVNDFQKGDIAEGYSVSREKKESFPLTVTSAQKNPTAFYLCASSRVGETQYFGPGTRLLVL.

CDR3 sequence reads: CASSLELGYEQYF. The CDR3, as DNA: TGCGCCAGCAGCTTGGAACTTGGCTACGAGCAGTACTTC. The V gene is TRBV5-1, the J gene TRBJ2-7, with D unclear. The CDR3 extends over 13 amino acids. V gave up 0 bases and J gave up 3 bases, with 7 bases separating them. Germline assignment: CDR1 SGHRS and CDR2 YFSETQ.

This clone was found a few times. This sequence joins TRBV4-2 and TRBJ1-1, with D possibly being TRBD1 (6 bases). The CDR3 extends over 16 amino acids. Trimming removed 6 bases from V and 1 base from J, with 18 bases in between. The germline CDR1 and CDR2 sequences are LGHNA and YNFKEQ. The chain's CDR3 is CASRRFSGATNTEAFF. The CDR3 DNA sequence: TGTGCCAGCAGACGGTTCTCAGGGGCAACGAACACTGAAGCTTTCTTT.

V is TRBV18 and J is TRBJ2-7; TRBD2 aligns across 10 bases. The ends lost 1 base at V and 6 bases at J; junction bases unmatched: 6. This CDR3 is 15 amino acids long. From germline, CDR1 is KGHSH and CDR2 LQKENI. CDR3 amino acids: CASSPLAGGEGEQYF. The CDR3 DNA is TGTGCCAGCTCACCACTAGCGGGAGGTGAGGGCGAGCAGTACTTC.

The chain uses TRBV4-2 and TRBJ1-3; no firm D call. This CDR3 has 17 residues. With 4 bases removed from V and 0 bases from J, the gap between germline ends came to 16 bases. The germline V gene encodes CDR1 LGHNA and CDR2 YNFKEQ. For the CDR3, the DNA is TGTGCCAGCAGCCTTTTCGCGACGGAAAGCTCTGGAAACACCATATATTTT. It translates to CASSLFATESSGNTIYF.

J is TRBJ1-1 and V is TRBV18, with TRBD1 matching 8 bases. Germline assignment: CDR1 KGHSH and CDR2 LQKENI. Trimming at V came to 6 bases and at J to 0 bases, leaving 3 bases not matched to a gene. The CDR3 spans 14 residues. The CDR3 DNA reads TGTGCCAGCTCCCCGGACAGGGTGAACACTGAAGCTTTCTTT. Amino acid sequence: CASSPDRVNTEAFF.

The chain recombines TRBV11-3 with TRBJ2-1, with TRBD1 as a possible D gene (6 bases). Trimming removed 0 bases from V and 0 bases from J, with 6 bases in between. The germline CDR1 and CDR2 sequences are SGHNT and YENEEA. The CDR3 runs 15 residues. The CDR3 loop reads CASSLDRGSYNEQFF. CDR3 DNA: TGTGCCAGCAGCTTAGACAGGGGCTCCTACAATGAGCAGTTCTTC.

In DNA, the CDR3 is TGCGCCAGCAGCCAAGATCTTAGGAGCACAGATACGCAGTATTTT. Protein product: CASSQDLRSTDTQYF. V is TRBV4-1 and J is TRBJ2-3; no clear D gene. CDR3 length: 15 residues. V was trimmed by 0 bases and J by 0 bases, leaving 7 bases between them. The germline CDR1 and CDR2 sequences are MGHRA and YSYEKL.

This clone appeared a single time. The rearrangement uses TRBV7-2 and TRBJ2-2; 7 positions match TRBD1. The germline V gene encodes CDR1 SGHTA and CDR2 FQGNSA. With 2 bases clipped from V and 6 bases from J, the junction kept 0 bases outside the gene matches. CDR3 length equals 13 residues. The CDR3 DNA reads as TGTGCCAGCAGCTTACAGGGGGCCGGGGAGCTGTTTTTT. It specifies CASSLQGAGELFF.

V is TRBV7-2 and J is TRBJ2-7, with 10 bases aligning to TRBD2. Germline V gives CDR1 SGHTA, CDR2 FQGNSA. CDR3 length equals 13 residues. The V segment lost 6 bases and the J segment 7 bases; nucleotides outside the gene matches: 6. The CDR3: CASRSGGAREQYF. As DNA, the CDR3 is TGTGCCAGCAGAAGCGGGGGGGCGAGGGAGCAGTACTTC. Together with reference TRBV7-2 and TRBJ2-7, the CDR3 gives the full variable domain: GAGVSQSPSNKVTEKGKDVELRCDPISGHTALYWYRQSLGQGLEFLIYFQGNSAPDKSGLPSDRFSAERTGGSVSTLTIQRTQQEDSAVYLCASRSGGAREQYFGPGTRLTVT.

The V call is TRBV10-3, the J call TRBJ1-1; 8 nucleotides match TRBD1. V trimming: 8 bases; J trimming: 5 bases; junction bases outside the gene matches: 10. CDR1 and CDR2 (germline): ENHRY, SYGVKD. The CDR3 loop spans 14 amino acids. CDR3 sequence (DNA): TGTGCCATCCGGCCCGACAGGGGATGGACTGAAGCTTTCTTT. Its protein is CAIRPDRGWTEAFF.